Presented here are 18 T cell receptor beta chains from one specimen sequenced in a study of OX40 agonist ivuxolimab in advanced cancers. Data came from immunoSEQ multiplex PCR; TCRdb stores just in-frame clones and leaves some out. The table records 40,000 to 45,000 clones, 80% of them present only once. This material consisted of CD4+ or CD8+ T cells sorted from blood, taken in a trial of the OX40 agonist ivuxolimab. The receptors stem from an adult with an advanced solid tumor such as melanoma, head and neck, liver or kidney cancer.

The chain employs TRBV14 and TRBJ1-5; D is undetermined. The V gene's germline CDR1 is SGHDN and CDR2 FVKESK. V was pared by 4 bases and J by 3 bases, with 10 bases between. The CDR3 has 14 amino acids. The CDR3 sequence is CASSPTGYNQPQHF. DNA of the CDR3: TGTGCCAGCAGCCCCACCGGGTACAATCAGCCCCAGCATTTT.

The rearrangement joins TRBV27 to TRBJ2-7; 9 bases line up with TRBD2. Germline-derived CDR1 and CDR2 are MNHEY and SMNVEV (reference sequence). The length of the CDR3 is 14 residues. Trimming at V came to 8 bases and at J to 7 bases, leaving 12 bases not matched to a gene. Here the CDR3 reads CASFPSGMGREQYF. The CDR3 nucleotides read TGTGCCAGCTTCCCTAGCGGGATGGGGAGAGAGCAGTACTTC.

This chain uses TRBV28 with TRBJ1-1; TRBD1 might be the D (6 bases). The germline CDR1 and CDR2 sequences are MDHEN and SYDVKM. This CDR3 contains 14 residues. The germline V and J ends were trimmed by 3 bases and 0 bases, with 8 bases remaining between them. The CDR3 spells CASSFRGMNTEAFF. CDR3 nucleotides: TGTGCCAGCAGTTTCAGGGGCATGAACACTGAAGCTTTCTTT.

The chain has TRBV5-1 and TRBJ1-3; 7 bases align to TRBD1. This CDR3 is 18 amino acids long. Per germline, CDR1 SGHRS and CDR2 YFSETQ. J lost 0 bases, V lost 3 bases, and 12 bases had no gene match. The CDR3 here is CASSSLDRAALSGNTIYF. The DNA for the CDR3 is TGCGCCAGCAGCTCGCTCGACAGGGCGGCTCTCTCTGGAAACACCATATATTTT.

The chain uses TRBV19 and TRBJ2-1; a weak D match, TRBD1 (6 bases). The ends were cut back, 6 bases at V and 5 bases at J, with 17 bases in the middle. In germline, CDR1 is LNHDA, CDR2 SQIVND (reference sequence). The CDR3 contains 15 residues. This CDR3 is CASSYQGPPNNEQFF. The CDR3 DNA follows: TGTGCCAGTAGCTATCAGGGGCCCCCCAACAATGAGCAGTTCTTC.

V usage is TRBV4-1 and J usage is TRBJ1-6; D remains unclear. Trimming pared 0 bases from V and 1 base from J, leaving 7 bases between. From germline, CDR1 is MGHRA and CDR2 YSYEKL. CDR3 length: 16 residues. CDR3 region: CASSQETGSYNSPLHF. DNA of the CDR3: TGCGCCAGCAGCCAAGAAACGGGGTCCTATAATTCACCCCTCCACTTT.

This clone showed up just a few times. The chain uses TRBV5-3 and TRBJ2-1, with D tentatively TRBD2 (5 bases). TRBV5-3 is an open reading frame, and its role is uncertain. The CDR3 covers 14 residues. V lost 4 bases and J lost 4, with 12 bases in between. The CDR3 DNA reads TGTGCCAGAAGCCCGAGGGCCAAGTACAATGAGCAGTTCTTC. Its protein product is CARSPRAKYNEQFF.

V and J are TRBV5-1 and TRBJ1-1, with a possible D match to TRBD1 (5 bases). Germline CDR1 reads SGHRS; CDR2 reads YFSETQ. This CDR3 comprises 19 residues. The V and J ends lost 0 bases and 0 bases respectively, with 21 bases between them. CDR3 protein: CASSLAVGVQEKLNTEAFF. In nucleotides, the CDR3 is TGCGCCAGCAGCTTGGCCGTGGGGGTACAGGAGAAACTGAACACTGAAGCTTTCTTT.

V and J are TRBV20-1 and TRBJ2-3; no reliable D call. The CDR3 is 11 residues long. Germline CDR1 reads DFQATT; CDR2 reads SNEGSKA (reference sequence). Trimming pared 3 bases from V and 2 bases from J, leaving 3 bases between. The CDR3 DNA follows: TGCAGTGCTAGGACCACAGATACGCAGTATTTT. This codes for CSARTTDTQYF.

This chain links TRBV7-3 with TRBJ2-2; TRBD1 matches 8 bases. Trimming removed 3 bases from V and 6 bases from J; junction bases left unmatched: 3. Germline-derived CDR1 and CDR2 are SGHTA and FQGTGA. This CDR3 region has 14 residues. CDR3 in amino acids: CASSLGQEAGELFF. The CDR3 region has the DNA TGTGCCAGCAGCTTGGGACAGGAAGCCGGGGAGCTGTTTTTT.

This rearrangement joins TRBV11-2 to TRBJ2-7; TRBD2 matches at 12 bases. The V gene's germline CDR1 is SGHAT and CDR2 FQNNGV. The CDR3 is 14 residues long. With V trimmed by 3 bases and J by 5 bases, 2 bases remained unmatched. The chain's CDR3 is CASSLTSGGNEQYF. The DNA of the CDR3 is TGTGCCAGCAGCTTGACTAGCGGGGGAAACGAGCAGTACTTC.

The chain uses TRBV4-3 and TRBJ2-7; D remains ambiguous. Trimming took 0 bases from V and 0 from J, leaving 9 bases between them. The CDR3 loop spans 15 amino acids. Germline V CDR1 and CDR2: LGHNA, YSLEER. CDR3 sequence: CASSQDYRPSYEQYF. The CDR3 bases are TGCGCCAGCAGCCAAGATTATCGACCCTCCTACGAGCAGTACTTC.

The chain combines TRBV2 with TRBJ1-1; D call uncertain. Trimming took off 4 bases at V and 4 bases at J, with 19 bases between the two ends. CDR3 length: 16 amino acids. The germline gives CDR1 SNHLY, CDR2 FYNNEI. In DNA, the CDR3 is TGTGCCAGCAGTGTCGCGGCAGTTATAGTTGGCACTGAAGCTTTCTTT. Protein product: CASSVAAVIVGTEAFF. Together with reference TRBV2 and TRBJ1-1, the CDR3 gives the full variable domain: EPEVTQTPSHQVTQMGQEVILRCVPISNHLYFYWYRQILGQKVEFLVSFYNNEISEKSEIFDDQFSVERPDGSNFTLKIRSTKLEDSAMYFCASSVAAVIVGTEAFFGQGTRLTVV.

The chain links TRBV7-2 to TRBJ1-2; D gene uncertain. Between the trimmed V and J ends, which lost 5 bases and 8 bases, there was a span of 15 bases. This CDR3 spans 13 amino acids. The germline CDR1 and CDR2 sequences are SGHTA and FQGNSA. The CDR3 DNA sequence: TGTGCCAGCAGCCCTAGCCAGGTGGTCGGCTACACCTTC. Its translation: CASSPSQVVGYTF.

This chain uses TRBV29-1 with TRBJ2-1, with 12 bases fitting TRBD2. Trimming cost V 7 bases and J 6 bases; bases outside gene matches: 4. CDR1 and CDR2 from the germline V gene are SQVTM and ANQGSEA. This CDR3 comprises 13 residues. CDR3: CSGGTSGSNEQFF. The CDR3 bases are TGCAGCGGGGGGACTAGCGGGTCCAATGAGCAGTTCTTC.

The chain recombines TRBV19 with TRBJ2-6, with TRBD2 as a possible D gene (5 bases). V was trimmed by 8 bases and J by 0 bases, leaving 17 bases between them. CDR3 length: 17 amino acids. Germline V gene lookup returns CDR1 LNHDA and CDR2 SQIVND (reference sequence). CDR3 DNA sequence: TGTGCCAGTCGAGGTCGAGGGCTGAGCTCTGGGGCCAACGTCCTGACTTTC. Translating it yields CASRGRGLSSGANVLTF.

The V gene is TRBV30, the J gene TRBJ1-6; no definite D call. CDR3 length equals 14 residues. V gave up 2 bases and J gave up 4 bases, with 9 bases separating them. CDR1 and CDR2 from the germline V gene are GTSNPN and SVGIG (reference sequence). The CDR3, as DNA: TGTGCCTGGAGTAATACCGGATATAATTCACCCCTCCACTTT. Translated: CAWSNTGYNSPLHF.

This clone was seen once. This chain joins TRBV11-2 and TRBJ2-7; weak D call: TRBD1 (6 bases). V was pared by 7 bases and J by 0 bases, with 16 bases between. CDR1 and CDR2 (germline): SGHAT, FQNNGV. This CDR3 spans 15 amino acids. The CDR3 loop reads CASTDMRGNSYEQYF. CDR3 DNA sequence: TGTGCCAGCACCGACATGAGGGGGAACTCCTACGAGCAGTACTTC.